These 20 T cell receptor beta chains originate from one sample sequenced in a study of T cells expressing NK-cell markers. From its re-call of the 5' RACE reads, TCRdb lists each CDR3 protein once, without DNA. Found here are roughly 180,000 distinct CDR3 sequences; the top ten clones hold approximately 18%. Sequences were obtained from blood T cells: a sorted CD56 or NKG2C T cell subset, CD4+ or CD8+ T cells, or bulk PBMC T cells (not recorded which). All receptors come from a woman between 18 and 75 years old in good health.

This CDR3 reads CASSPGRGGGQETQYF. This sequence joins TRBV5-1 and TRBJ2-5; TCRdb selects TRBD2, and the lack of DNA leaves this call unchecked. This CDR3 is 16 amino acids long. Germline assignment: CDR1 SGHRS and CDR2 YFSETQ.

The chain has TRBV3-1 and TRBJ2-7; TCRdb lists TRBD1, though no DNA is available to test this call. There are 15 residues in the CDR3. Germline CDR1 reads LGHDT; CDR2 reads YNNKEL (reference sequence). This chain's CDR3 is CASSLQFVPSYEQYF.

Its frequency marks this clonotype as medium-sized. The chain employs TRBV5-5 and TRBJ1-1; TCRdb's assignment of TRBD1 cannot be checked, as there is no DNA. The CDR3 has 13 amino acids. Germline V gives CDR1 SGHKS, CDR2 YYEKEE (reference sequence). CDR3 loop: CASTLRENTEAFF.

The CDR3 loop is CASSQSGGTGGNQPQHF. This sequence joins TRBV4-1 and TRBJ1-5; TCRdb's assignment of TRBD1 cannot be checked, as there is no DNA. The CDR3 sequence is 17 residues long. The V gene's germline CDR1 is MGHRA and CDR2 YSYEKL.

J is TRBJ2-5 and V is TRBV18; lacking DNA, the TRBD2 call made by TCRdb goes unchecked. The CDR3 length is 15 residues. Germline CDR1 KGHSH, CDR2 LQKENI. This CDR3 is CASSPGTGTFETQYF.

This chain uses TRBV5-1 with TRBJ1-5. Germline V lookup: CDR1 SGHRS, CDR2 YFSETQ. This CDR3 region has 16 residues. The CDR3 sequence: CASSLGTQAGNQPQHF.

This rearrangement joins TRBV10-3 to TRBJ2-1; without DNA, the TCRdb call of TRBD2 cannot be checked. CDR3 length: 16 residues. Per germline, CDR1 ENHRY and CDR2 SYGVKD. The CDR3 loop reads CAISGLAGDSYNEQFF.

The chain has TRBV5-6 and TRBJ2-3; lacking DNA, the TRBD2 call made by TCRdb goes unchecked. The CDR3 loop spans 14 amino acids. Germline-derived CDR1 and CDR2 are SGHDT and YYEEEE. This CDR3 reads CASSLLASGDTQYF.

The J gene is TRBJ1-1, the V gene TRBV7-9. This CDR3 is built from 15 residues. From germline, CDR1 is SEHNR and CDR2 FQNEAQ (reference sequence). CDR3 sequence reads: CASTQQEVTNTEAFF.

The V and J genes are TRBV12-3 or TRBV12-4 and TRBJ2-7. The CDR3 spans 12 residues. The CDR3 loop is CASSLPTAGQYF.

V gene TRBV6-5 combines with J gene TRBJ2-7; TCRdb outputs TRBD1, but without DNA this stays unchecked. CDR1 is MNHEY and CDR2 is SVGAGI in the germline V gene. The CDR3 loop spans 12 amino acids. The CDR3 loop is CASSSQGREQYF.

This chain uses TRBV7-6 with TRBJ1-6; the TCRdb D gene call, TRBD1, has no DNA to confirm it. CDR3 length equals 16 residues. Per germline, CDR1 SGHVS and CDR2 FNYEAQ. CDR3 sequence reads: CASSSAAGGRNSPLHF.

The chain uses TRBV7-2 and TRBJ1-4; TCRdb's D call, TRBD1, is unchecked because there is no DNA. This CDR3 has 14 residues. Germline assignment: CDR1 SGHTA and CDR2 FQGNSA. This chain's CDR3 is CASSFQGAGEKLFF.

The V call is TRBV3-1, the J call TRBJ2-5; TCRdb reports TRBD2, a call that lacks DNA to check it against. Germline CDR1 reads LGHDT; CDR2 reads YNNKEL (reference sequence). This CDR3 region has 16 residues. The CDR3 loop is CASSPQRLAVQETQYF.

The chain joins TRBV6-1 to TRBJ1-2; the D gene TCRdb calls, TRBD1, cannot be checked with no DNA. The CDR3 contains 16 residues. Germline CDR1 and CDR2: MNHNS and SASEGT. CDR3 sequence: CASSDADRAHNYGYTF.

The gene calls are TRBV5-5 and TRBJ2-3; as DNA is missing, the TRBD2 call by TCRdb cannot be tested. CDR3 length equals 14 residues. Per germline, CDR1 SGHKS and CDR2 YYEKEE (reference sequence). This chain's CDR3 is CASSLGPLQDTQYF.

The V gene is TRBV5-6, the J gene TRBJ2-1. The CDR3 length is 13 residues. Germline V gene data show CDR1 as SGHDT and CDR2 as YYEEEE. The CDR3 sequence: CASSLTRYNEQFF. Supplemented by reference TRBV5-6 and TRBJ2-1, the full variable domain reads DAGVTQSPTHLIKTRGQQVTLRCSPKSGHDTVSWYQQALGQGPQFIFQYYEEEERQRGNFPDRFSGHQFPNYSSELNVNALLLGDSALYLCASSLTRYNEQFFGPGTRLTVL.

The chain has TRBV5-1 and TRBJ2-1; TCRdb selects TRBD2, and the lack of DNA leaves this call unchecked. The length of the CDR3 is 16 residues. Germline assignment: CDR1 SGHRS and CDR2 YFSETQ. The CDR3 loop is CASSPGGTSADNEQFF. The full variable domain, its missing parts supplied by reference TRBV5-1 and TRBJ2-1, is KAGVTQTPRYLIKTRGQQVTLSCSPISGHRSVSWYQQTPGQGLQFLFEYFSETQRNKGNFPGRFSGRQFSNSRSEMNVSTLELGDSALYLCASSPGGTSADNEQFFGPGTRLTVL.

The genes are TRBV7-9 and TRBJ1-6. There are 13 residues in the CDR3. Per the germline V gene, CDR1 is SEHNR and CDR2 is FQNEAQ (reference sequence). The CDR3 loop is CASSLWNDSPLHF.

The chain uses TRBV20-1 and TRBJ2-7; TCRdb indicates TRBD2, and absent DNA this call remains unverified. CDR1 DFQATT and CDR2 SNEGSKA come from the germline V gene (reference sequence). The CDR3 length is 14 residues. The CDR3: CSARDREVTYEQYF.